Sequencing of this T cell receptor beta chain was carried out in a study of cytomegalovirus exposure and HLA in healthy donors. Germline lookup yields CDR1 SGHDT and CDR2 YYEEEE. V was cut by 0 bases and J by 8 bases, with 11 bases left in between. The CDR3 consists of 13 residues. Generated by immunoSEQ multiplex PCR, the TCRdb table keeps only in-frame clones and is missing some. The table has around 190,000 clones, about 81% seen once. This clonotype was sampled from a woman between 25 and 40 years old in good health and CMV-seronegative. Source material: PBMCs. The chain links TRBV5-6 to TRBJ1-2; D possibly corresponds to TRBD1 (6 bases). CDR3 protein: CASSLARGRGYTF. CDR3 sequence (DNA): TGTGCCAGCAGCTTGGCCAGGGGCAGGGGCTACACCTTC.